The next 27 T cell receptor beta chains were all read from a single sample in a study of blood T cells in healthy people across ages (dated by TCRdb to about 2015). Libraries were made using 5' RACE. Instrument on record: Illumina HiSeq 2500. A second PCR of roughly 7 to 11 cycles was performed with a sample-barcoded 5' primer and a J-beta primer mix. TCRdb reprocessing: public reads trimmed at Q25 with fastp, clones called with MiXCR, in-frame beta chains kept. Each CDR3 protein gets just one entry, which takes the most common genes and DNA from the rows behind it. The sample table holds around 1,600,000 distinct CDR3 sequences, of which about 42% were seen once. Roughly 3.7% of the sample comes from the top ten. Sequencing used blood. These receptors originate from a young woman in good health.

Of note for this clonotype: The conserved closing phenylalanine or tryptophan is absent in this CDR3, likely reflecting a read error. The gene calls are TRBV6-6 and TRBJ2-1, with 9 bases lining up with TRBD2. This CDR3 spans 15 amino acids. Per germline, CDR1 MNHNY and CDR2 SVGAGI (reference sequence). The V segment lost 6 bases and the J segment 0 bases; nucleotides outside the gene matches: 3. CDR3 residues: CASRLAGASYNEQFL. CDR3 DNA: TGTGCCAGCAGGTTAGCGGGGGCCTCCTACAATGAGCAGTTCCTC.

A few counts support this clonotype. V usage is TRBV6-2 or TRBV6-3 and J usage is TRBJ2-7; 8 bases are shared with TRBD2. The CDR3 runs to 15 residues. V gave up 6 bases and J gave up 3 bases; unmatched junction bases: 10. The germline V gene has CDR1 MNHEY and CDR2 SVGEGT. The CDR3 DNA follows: TGTGCCAGCAGGTCTCAACTAGCGGTCGGCTACGAGCAGTACTTC. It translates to CASRSQLAVGYEQYF.

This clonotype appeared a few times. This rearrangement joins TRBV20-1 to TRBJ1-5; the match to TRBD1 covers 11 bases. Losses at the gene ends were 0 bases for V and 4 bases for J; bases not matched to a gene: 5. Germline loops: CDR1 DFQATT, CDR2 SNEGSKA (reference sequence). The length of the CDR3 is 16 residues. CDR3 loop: CSARDIGTGGNQPQHF. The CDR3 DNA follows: TGCAGTGCTAGAGATATAGGGACAGGGGGAAATCAGCCCCAGCATTTT.

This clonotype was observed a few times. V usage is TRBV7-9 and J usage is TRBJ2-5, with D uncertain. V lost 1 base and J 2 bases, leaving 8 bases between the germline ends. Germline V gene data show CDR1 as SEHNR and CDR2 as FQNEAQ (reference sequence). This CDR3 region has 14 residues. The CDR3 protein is CASSLETSQETQYF. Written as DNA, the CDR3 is TGTGCCAGCAGCTTAGAGACCAGTCAAGAGACCCAGTACTTC.

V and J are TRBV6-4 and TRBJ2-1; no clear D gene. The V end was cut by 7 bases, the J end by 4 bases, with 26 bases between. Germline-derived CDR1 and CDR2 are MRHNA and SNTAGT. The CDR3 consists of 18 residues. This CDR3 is CASTSAWAPITRYNEQFF. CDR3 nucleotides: TGTGCCAGCACCTCGGCCTGGGCCCCCATCACAAGATACAATGAGCAGTTCTTC.

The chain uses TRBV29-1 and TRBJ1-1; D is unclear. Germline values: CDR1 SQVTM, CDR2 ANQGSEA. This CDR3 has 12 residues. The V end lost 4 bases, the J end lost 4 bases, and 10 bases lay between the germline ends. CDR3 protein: CSVGYMGTEAFF. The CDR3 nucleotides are TGCAGCGTTGGATATATGGGCACTGAAGCTTTCTTT.

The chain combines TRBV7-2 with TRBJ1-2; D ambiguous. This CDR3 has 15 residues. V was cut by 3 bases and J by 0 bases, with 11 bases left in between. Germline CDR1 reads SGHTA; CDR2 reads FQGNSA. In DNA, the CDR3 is TGTGCCAGCAGCTTCGGAAGCATAGCTAACTATGGCTACACCTTC. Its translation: CASSFGSIANYGYTF.

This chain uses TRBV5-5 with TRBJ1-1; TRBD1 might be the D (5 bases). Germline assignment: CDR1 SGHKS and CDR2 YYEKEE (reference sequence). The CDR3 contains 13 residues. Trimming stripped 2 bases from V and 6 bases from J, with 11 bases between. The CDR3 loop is CASSFQGLAEAFF. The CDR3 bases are TGTGCCAGCAGCTTCCAGGGATTGGCTGAAGCTTTCTTT.

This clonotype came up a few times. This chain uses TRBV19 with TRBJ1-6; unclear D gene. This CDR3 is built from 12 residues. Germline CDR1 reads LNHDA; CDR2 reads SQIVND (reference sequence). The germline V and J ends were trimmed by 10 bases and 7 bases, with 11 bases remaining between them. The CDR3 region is CATQSMNSPLHF. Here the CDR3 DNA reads TGTGCCACACAGAGTATGAATTCACCCCTCCACTTT.

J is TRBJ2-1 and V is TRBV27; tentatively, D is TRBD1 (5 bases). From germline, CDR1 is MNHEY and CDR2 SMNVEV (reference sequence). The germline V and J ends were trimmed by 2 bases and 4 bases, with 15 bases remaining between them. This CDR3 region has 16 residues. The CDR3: CASSLRSGWDYNEQFF. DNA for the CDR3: TGTGCCAGCAGTTTAAGGTCAGGGTGGGATTACAATGAGCAGTTCTTC.

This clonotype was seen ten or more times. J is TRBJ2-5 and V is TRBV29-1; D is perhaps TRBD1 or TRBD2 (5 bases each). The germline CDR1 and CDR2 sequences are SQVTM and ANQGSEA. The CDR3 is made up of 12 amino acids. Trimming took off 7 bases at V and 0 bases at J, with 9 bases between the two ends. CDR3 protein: CSATGHQETQYF. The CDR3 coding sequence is TGCAGCGCTACGGGACACCAAGAGACCCAGTACTTC.

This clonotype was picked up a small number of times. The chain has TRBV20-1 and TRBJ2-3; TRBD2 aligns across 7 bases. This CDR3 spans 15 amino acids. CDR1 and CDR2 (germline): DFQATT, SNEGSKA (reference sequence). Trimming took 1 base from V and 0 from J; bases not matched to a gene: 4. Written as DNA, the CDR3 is TGCAGTGCTAGAGTTAGGCGGGGGAGCACAGATACGCAGTATTTT. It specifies CSARVRRGSTDTQYF.

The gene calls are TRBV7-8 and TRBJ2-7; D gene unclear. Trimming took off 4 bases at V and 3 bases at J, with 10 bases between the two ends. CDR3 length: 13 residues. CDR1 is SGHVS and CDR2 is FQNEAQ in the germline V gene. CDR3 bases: TGTGCCAGCAGCTCGTCCACTTACTACGAGCAGTACTTC. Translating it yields CASSSSTYYEQYF.

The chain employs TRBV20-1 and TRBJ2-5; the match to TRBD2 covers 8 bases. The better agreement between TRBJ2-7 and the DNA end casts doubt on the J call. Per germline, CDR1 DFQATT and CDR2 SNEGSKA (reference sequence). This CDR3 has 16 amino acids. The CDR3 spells CSARASGPRLLYEQYF. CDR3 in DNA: TGCAGTGCTAGAGCTAGCGGGCCTCGCCTACTCTACGAGCAGTACTTC.

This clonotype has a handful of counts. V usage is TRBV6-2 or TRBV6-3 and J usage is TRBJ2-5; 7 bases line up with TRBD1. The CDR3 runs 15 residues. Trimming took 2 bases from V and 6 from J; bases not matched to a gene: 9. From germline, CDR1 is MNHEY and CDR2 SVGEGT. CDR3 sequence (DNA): TGTGCCAGCAGTTACCCAAAGACAGGGTGGCAGACCCAGTACTTC. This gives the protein CASSYPKTGWQTQYF.

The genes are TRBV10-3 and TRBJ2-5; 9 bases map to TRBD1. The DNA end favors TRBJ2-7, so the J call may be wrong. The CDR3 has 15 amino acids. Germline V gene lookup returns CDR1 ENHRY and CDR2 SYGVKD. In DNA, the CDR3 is TGTGCCATCAGAGGGGACAGGGTTTATTTAGACGAGCAGTACTTC. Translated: CAIRGDRVYLDEQYF.

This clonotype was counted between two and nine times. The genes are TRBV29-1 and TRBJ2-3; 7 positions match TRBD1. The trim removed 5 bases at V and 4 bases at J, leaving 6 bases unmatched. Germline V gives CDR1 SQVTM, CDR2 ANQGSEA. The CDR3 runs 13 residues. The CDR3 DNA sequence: TGCAGCGTTTCTCAGACAGGGCCAGATACGCAGTATTTT. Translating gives CSVSQTGPDTQYF.

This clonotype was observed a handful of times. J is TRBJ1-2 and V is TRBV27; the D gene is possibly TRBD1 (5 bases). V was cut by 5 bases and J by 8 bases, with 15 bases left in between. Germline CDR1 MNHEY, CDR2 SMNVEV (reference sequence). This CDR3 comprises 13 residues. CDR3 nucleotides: TGTGCCAGCAGTAAATTTTCAGGGATCGGCTACACCTTC. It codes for CASSKFSGIGYTF.

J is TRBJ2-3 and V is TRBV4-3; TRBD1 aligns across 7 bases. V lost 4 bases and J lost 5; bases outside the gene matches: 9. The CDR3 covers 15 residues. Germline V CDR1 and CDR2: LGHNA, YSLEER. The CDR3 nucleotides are TGCGCCAGCAGCCGACACCGGGACAGTCAAGATACGCAGTATTTT. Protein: CASSRHRDSQDTQYF.

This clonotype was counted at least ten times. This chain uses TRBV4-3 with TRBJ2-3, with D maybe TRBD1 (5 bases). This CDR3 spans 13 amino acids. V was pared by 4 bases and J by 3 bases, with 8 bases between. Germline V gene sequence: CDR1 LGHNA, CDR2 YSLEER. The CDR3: CASSRQLTDTQYF. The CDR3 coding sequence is TGCGCCAGCAGCCGACAGCTAACAGATACGCAGTATTTT.

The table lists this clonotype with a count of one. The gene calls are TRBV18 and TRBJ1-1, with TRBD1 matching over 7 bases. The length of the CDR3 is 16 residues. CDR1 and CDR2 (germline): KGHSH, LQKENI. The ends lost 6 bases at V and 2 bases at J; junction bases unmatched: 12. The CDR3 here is CASSPRGGGLNTEAFF. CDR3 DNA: TGTGCCAGCTCCCCTAGGGGAGGGGGCCTCAACACTGAAGCTTTCTTT.

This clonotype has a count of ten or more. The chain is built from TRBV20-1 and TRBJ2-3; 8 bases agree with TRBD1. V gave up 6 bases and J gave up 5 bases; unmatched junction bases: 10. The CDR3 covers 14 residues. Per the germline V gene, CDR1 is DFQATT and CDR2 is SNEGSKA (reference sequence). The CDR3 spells CSASARGQGDTQYF. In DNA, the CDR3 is TGCAGTGCCAGTGCCAGGGGGCAGGGAGATACGCAGTATTTT.

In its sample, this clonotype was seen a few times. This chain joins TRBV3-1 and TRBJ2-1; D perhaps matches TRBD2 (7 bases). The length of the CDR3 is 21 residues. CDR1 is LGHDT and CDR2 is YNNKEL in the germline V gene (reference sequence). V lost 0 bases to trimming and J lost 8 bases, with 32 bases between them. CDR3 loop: CASSQDTLGGTGGRFIHEQFF. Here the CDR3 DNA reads TGTGCCAGCAGCCAAGATACCCTAGGGGGGACGGGGGGCCGGTTCATCCATGAGCAGTTCTTC.

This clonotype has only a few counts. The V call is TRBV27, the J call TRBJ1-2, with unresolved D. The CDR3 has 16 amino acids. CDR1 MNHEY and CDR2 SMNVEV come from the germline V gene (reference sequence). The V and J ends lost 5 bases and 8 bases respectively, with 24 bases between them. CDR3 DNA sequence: TGTGCCAGCAGTGCTATGGTTATTGGGTTGAGCTTAGGCTACACCTTC. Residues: CASSAMVIGLSLGYTF.

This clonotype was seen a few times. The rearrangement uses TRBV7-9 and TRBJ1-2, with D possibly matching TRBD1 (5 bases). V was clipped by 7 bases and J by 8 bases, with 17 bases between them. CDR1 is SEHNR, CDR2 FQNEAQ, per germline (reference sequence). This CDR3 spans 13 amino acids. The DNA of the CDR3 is TGTGCCAGCACCGTTACCAGGGAGAGCGGCTACACCTTC. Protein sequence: CASTVTRESGYTF.

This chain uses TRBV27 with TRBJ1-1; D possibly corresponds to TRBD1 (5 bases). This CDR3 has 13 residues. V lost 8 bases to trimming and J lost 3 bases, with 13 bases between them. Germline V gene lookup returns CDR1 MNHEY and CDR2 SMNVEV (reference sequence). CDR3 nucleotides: TGTGCCAGCGGGGGGGGAATGTACACTGAAGCTTTCTTT. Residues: CASGGGMYTEAFF.

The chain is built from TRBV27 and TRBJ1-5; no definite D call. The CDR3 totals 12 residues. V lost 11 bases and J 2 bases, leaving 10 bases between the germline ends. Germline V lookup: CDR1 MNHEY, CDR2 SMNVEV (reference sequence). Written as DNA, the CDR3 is TGTGCCTGCTTACGGGGCAATCAGCCCCAGCATTTT. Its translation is CACLRGNQPQHF.